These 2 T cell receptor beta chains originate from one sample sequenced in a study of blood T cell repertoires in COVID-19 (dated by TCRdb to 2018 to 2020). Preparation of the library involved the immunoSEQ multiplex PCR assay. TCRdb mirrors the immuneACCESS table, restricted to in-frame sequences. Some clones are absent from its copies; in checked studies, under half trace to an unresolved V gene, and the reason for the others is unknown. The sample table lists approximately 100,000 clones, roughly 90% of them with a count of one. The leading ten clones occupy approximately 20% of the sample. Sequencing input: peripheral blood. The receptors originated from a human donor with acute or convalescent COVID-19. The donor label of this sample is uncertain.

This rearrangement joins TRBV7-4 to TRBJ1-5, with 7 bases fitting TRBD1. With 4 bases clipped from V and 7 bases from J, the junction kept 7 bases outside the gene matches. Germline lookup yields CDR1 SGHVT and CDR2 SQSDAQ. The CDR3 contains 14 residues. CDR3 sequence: CASSCRQGSQPQHF. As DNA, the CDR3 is TGTGCCAGCAGCTGTAGACAGGGATCCCAGCCCCAGCATTTT.

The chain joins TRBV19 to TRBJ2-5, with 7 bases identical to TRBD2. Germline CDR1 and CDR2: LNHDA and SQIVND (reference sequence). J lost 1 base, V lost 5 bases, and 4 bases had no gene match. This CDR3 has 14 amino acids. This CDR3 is CASSPLAAQETQYF. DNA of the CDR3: TGTGCCAGTAGTCCGCTAGCGGCCCAAGAGACCCAGTACTTC.